These 6 T cell receptor beta chains originate from one sample sequenced in a study of T cells in Graves' hyperthyroidism and ophthalmopathy. The source material, RNA transcripts, was used to amplify TCR beta CDR3 regions. TCR CDR3 underwent first-round RT-PCR with the HTBI primer set. TCRdb called the multiplex PCR reads again in MiXCR, with one record for every CDR3 protein. The sample includes hundreds of thousands of distinct CDR3 sequences, around 15% seen only once; the top ten take roughly 10%. Sequenced sample: blood. The source is a woman aged 18-29 years with Graves' hyperthyroidism.

This clonotype was observed a handful of times. The chain links TRBV19 to TRBJ1-5; D is unclear. V lost 1 base and J lost 6, with 7 bases in between. The germline gives CDR1 LNHDA, CDR2 SQIVND (reference sequence). This CDR3 contains 13 residues. The CDR3 loop is CASSIAIGQPQHF. In DNA, the CDR3 is TGTGCCAGTAGTATAGCTATCGGTCAGCCCCAGCATTTT.

As to this clonotype: Because it lacks the conserved phenylalanine or tryptophan at the end, this CDR3 is likely a read error. The chain employs TRBV18 and TRBJ1-1; D unclear. Germline CDR1 KGHSH, CDR2 LQKENI. V was trimmed by 5 bases and J by 0 bases, leaving 7 bases between them. This CDR3 is 13 amino acids long. CDR3 DNA: TGTGCCAGCTCATCGACGGTGAACACTGAAGCTTTCCTT. This codes for CASSSTVNTEAFL.

The genes are TRBV20-1 and TRBJ2-7; tentatively, D is TRBD1 (5 bases). The CDR3 has 17 residues. The germline V gene encodes CDR1 DFQATT and CDR2 SNEGSKA (reference sequence). The V end lost 0 bases, the J end lost 0 bases, and 18 bases lay between the germline ends. The DNA of the CDR3 is TGCAGTGCTAGAGATCTTGGTGGGGCGAAAGGCTCCTACGAGCAGTACTTC. Protein sequence: CSARDLGGAKGSYEQYF.

This clonotype has at least ten counts. The J gene is TRBJ2-1, the V gene TRBV11-3; D assignment may be TRBD1 or TRBD2 (5 bases each). CDR3 length: 13 amino acids. Trimming cost V 5 bases and J 7 bases, with 12 bases left between them. Germline CDR1 and CDR2: SGHNT and YENEEA. The CDR3 nucleotides are TGTGCCAGCAGCCGAAGCGAGGGGAATGAGCAGTTCTTC. Protein sequence: CASSRSEGNEQFF.

This clonotype was seen many times. CDR3 sequence (DNA): TGTGCCAGCAGCCAAGACGGTCAGGGGGCCTACGAGCAGTACTTC. It codes for CASSQDGQGAYEQYF. The rearrangement uses TRBV4-2 and TRBJ2-7, with TRBD1 matching over 7 bases. Germline loops: CDR1 LGHNA, CDR2 YNFKEQ. The CDR3 has 15 residues. The junction had 4 bases not matched to a gene; V was cut back by 0 bases and J by 2 bases.

Of note for this clonotype: With a much larger clone just one base away, this may be a read error. The chain carries TRBV30 and TRBJ1-3; D not resolved. V shed 4 bases and J shed 4 bases, with 17 bases lying between them. The CDR3 is 15 residues long. Germline CDR1 reads GTSNPN; CDR2 reads SVGIG (reference sequence). DNA of the CDR3: TGTGCCTGGATCCCATTGGTGGCGTTCGGAAACACCATATATTTT. Translation: CAWIPLVAFGNTIYF.